This T cell receptor (beta chain) was documented in a study of blood T cells in healthy people across ages (dated by TCRdb to about 2015). Concerning the study at large: In model experiments, roughly one uniquely barcoded TCR beta cDNA molecule per two T cells was captured by template switching. To avoid experimental bias, donors of different ages were distributed randomly across sequencing lanes. Two additional independent replicas of 1 million unique cDNA reads from the same blood draw were analyzed for two donors (one aged 18 to 30 and one aged 80 or older). Four age groups were formed from the donors: young (average approximately 15 years), middle-aged (approximately 39), aged (about 62) and long-lived (approximately 78). To track age-related changes in TCR beta repertoire diversity, the study relied on deep sequencing normalized with unique cDNA molecular identifiers. General conclusions and limits of the study: Because donor CMV infection status was unknown, age-related changes in expanded clonotypes were potentially confounded. Total diversity estimates from one million sequenced T cells were considered lower bounds and underestimates. Bulk unsorted PBMC profiling prevented conclusive comparison of naive and antigen-experienced compartments. As age increased, observed TCR beta diversity per million T cells dropped in a roughly linear way, and a significant reduction was already evident by age 40. A strong correlation was found between observed TCR beta diversity and the percentage of naive T cells measured by flow cytometry. Compared with the aged group, more naive CD4+ T cells, fewer expanded clones and increased TCR diversity were shown by the long-lived group, suggesting age selection.

The roughly 38 donors, aged about 6 to 95 years, were systemically healthy Caucasian individuals from Russia. Each donor gave approximately 9.3 milliliters of peripheral blood, collected into EDTA-treated Vacutainer tubes. Ficoll-Paque density-gradient centrifugation was used to isolate PBMCs, with at least 6.5 million per sample. Total RNA, at least 5 micrograms per sample, was extracted from PBMCs with Trizol reagent. The percentages of naive CD45RAhigh/CD27high T cells were determined by flow cytometry on a PBMC aliquot from every donor. This clonotype was recorded a few times. The antigen it binds to is not known. No base quality values were provided; no much bigger clone lies one nucleotide off. The library came from 5' RACE. Sequencer: Illumina HiSeq 2500. The second PCR ran for about 6 to 11 cycles and used a J-beta primer mix along with a sample-barcoded 5' primer. A template-switch 5' adaptor carrying 12 random nucleotides introduced a unique molecular identifier onto each TCR beta cDNA molecule. Each sample yielded at least 2.5 million CDR3-containing paired-end reads. First-strand cDNA synthesis was performed from all RNA using the Mint cDNA synthesis kit, with priming by a TRBC-specific oligonucleotide. Following uracil-DNA glycosylase treatment, a first 18-cycle PCR with universal primers M1SS and BC2_uni_R was performed on all cDNA. Per the authors' processing: Each sample was normalized by randomly selecting 1 million high-quality reads, each carrying a distinct molecular identifier. Instead of being binned into consensus sequences, reads with shared molecular identifiers were discarded. MiTCR, with a Q25 quality threshold and the strictest error-elimination algorithm, was used for CDR3 identification, clonotype clustering and error correction. A nonparametric unseen species model with Euler transformation was used to estimate lower-bound total TCR beta diversity. The public reads were reprocessed in TCRdb via fastp at Q25 and MiXCR, keeping in-frame beta chains. Identical CDR3 proteins give one entry, which carries the most common genes and DNA. The V and J calls were determined by TCRdb, not by the authors. Recorded for this sample are more than 800,000 distinct CDR3 sequences; under 45% of them occurred a single time. Approximately 20% of the sample is held by the ten biggest clonotypes.

The sequenced material came from blood. This sequence originates from a woman aged 55-69 years in good health.

Here the CDR3 is given as CASSPNPGTGAYEQYF. The nucleotide sequence is TGCGCCAGCAGCCCTAACCCCGGGACAGGGGCCTACGAGCAGTACTTC. This chain joins TRBV4-1 to TRBJ2-7; 10 central bases correspond to TRBD1. The CDR3 has 16 amino acids, counting the end cysteine and phenylalanine. The DNA shown is the 48-base CDR3, in frame from base 1. Clipping removes 4 bases from V and 2 bases from J, with 8 as the unmatched junction base count. According to the germline V gene, CDR1 reads MGHRA and CDR2 reads YSYEKL.